This T cell receptor (beta chain) was recorded in a study of OX40 agonist ivuxolimab in advanced cancers. The ends were cut back, 2 bases at V and 5 bases at J, with 9 bases in the middle. Germline CDR1 is MRHNA and CDR2 is SNTAGT. This CDR3 comprises 13 residues. Profiled with immunoSEQ multiplex PCR; TCRdb holds only in-frame clones, not every one. The sample consists of 70,000 to 75,000 clones, about 91% of them appearing once. The chain links TRBV6-4 to TRBJ1-2; tentatively, D is TRBD1 (6 bases). The source was CD4+ or CD8+ T cells sorted from blood, collected in a trial of the OX40 agonist ivuxolimab. This clonotype was obtained from an adult with an advanced solid tumor such as melanoma, head and neck, liver or kidney cancer. The CDR3 reads CASSDEGGYGYTF. CDR3 DNA: TGTGCCAGCAGTGACGAGGGGGGTTATGGCTACACCTTC.